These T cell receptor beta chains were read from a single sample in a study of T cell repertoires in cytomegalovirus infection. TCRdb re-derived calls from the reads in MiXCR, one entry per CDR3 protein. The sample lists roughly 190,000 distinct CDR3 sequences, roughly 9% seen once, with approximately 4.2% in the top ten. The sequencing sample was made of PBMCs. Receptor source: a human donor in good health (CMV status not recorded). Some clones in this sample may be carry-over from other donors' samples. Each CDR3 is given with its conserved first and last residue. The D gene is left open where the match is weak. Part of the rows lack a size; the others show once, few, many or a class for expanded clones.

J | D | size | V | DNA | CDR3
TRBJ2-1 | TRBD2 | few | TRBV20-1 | TGCAGTGCTAGAGTCCTAGCGGGAGGCTACAATGAGCAGTTCTTC | CSARVLAGGYNEQFF
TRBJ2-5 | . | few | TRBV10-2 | TGCGCCAGCAGTGGCATGGGTTTAGTAGAGACCCAGTACTTC | CASSGMGLVETQYF
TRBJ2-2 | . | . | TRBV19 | TGTGCCAGTAGTATCTCAGACGAGTCGTACACCGGGGAGCTGTTTTTT | CASSISDESYTGELFF
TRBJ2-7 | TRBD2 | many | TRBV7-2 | TGTGCCAGCAGCCTAGATAGCGGGATCTCCTACGAGCAGTACTTC | CASSLDSGISYEQYF
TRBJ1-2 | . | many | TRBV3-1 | TGTGCCAGCAGCCAAGTGACCGCGACGGTCTATGGCTACACCTTC | CASSQVTATVYGYTF
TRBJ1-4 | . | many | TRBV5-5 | TGTGCCAGCAGCCCTGGGATGCAGGGCGCGGGTGAAAAACTGTTTTTT | CASSPGMQGAGEKLFF
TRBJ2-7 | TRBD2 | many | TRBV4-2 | TGTGCCAGCAGCCAAGATTTAGCGACTAGCGGGAGCTACGAGCAGTACTTC | CASSQDLATSGSYEQYF
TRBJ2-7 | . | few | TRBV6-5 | TGTGCCAGCAGTTTCCGGGATTTTAGCTACGAGCAGTACTTC | CASSFRDFSYEQYF
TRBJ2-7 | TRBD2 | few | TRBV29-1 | TGCAGCGTTGAGGGCGGGAGACTTAACGAGCAGTACTTC | CSVEGGRLNEQYF
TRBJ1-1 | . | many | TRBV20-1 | TGCAGTGCTAGGCCGTTGGCAATTGAAGCTTTCTTT | CSARPLAIEAFF
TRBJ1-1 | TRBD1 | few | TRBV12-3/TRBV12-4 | TGTGCCAGCAGTTTGGTACAGGGGGCAAAAGTGAACACTGAAGCTTTCTTT | CASSLVQGAKVNTEAFF
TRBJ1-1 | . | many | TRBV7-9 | TGTGCCAGCAGCTTAGAACAGGGCTCCGCTGAAGCTTTCTTT | CASSLEQGSAEAFF
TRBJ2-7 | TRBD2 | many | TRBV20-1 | TGCAGTGCCCCTGAGCGGGGTCGGGAGCAGTACTTC | CSAPERGREQYF
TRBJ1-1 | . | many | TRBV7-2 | TGTGCCAGCAGCTTAGGGGGGACGAGGAACACTGAAGCTTTCTTT | CASSLGGTRNTEAFF
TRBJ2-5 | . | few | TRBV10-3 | TGTGCCATCAGTGATTGGTCTAGCACAGAGACCCAGTACTTC | CAISDWSSTETQYF
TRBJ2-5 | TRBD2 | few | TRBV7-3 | TGTGCCAGCAGCTTAACATCCCTAGCGGGACGAGAGACCCAGTACTTC | CASSLTSLAGRETQYF
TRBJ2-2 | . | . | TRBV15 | TGTGCCACCAGAACGACAGTTCGGGACACCGGGGAGCTGTTTTTT | CATRTTVRDTGELFF
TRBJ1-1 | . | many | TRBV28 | TGTGCCAGCACCTCCAGGGAGGGGATGGGCACTGAAGCTTTCTTT | CASTSREGMGTEAFF
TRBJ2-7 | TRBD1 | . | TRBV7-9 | TGTGCCAGCAGCACCAGGGGGAACTACGAGCAGTACTTC | CASSTRGNYEQYF
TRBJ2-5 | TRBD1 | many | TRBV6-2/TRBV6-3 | TGTGCCAGCAGACCCGGGACAGCGTTTGGGTCCCAGTACTTC | CASRPGTAFGSQYF
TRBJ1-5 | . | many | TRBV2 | TGTGCCAGCAAAGGGGCACAGCAAAATCAGCCCCAGCATTTT | CASKGAQQNQPQHF
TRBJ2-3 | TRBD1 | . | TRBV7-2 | TGTGCCAGCAGCTTAGGGGACAGGGGGCGGAGAGATACGCAGTATTTT | CASSLGDRGRRDTQYF
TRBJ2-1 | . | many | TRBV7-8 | TGTGCCAGCAGCCCTAGGATTGAGTTCTTC | CASSPRIEFF
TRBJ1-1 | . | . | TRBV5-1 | TGCGCCAGCAGCTTGTCGGGATATACTGAAGCTTTCTTT | CASSLSGYTEAFF
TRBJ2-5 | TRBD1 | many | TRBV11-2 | TGTGCCAGCAGCCTAACAGGGACAGGGGGAGAGACCCAGTACTTC | CASSLTGTGGETQYF
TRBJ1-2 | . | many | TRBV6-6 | TGTGCCAGCAGTTACGACAGACCAGTTTATGGCTACACCTTC | CASSYDRPVYGYTF
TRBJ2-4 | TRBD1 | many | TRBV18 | TGTGCCAGCTCACCGCTTGGGACAGGGAAAAACATTCAGTACTTC | CASSPLGTGKNIQYF
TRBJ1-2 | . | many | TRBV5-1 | TGCGCCAGCAGAGGAAGAGAAAACTATGGCTACACCTTC | CASRGRENYGYTF
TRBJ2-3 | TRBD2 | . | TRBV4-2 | TGTGCCAGCAGCCCGGGGGGGAAAAGCACAGATACGCAGTATTTT | CASSPGGKSTDTQYF
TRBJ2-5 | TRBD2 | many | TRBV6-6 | TGTGCCAGCAGTTACTCTTCAGAGCGGGGGGACTTC | CASSYSSERGDF
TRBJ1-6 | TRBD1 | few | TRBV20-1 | TGCAGTGCTAGAAGGCCAGGGGGTAATTCACCCCTCCACTTT | CSARRPGGNSPLHF
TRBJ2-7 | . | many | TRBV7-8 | TGTGCCAGCAGCTTAGGTGGCAGGGGTGGCGAGCAGTACTTC | CASSLGGRGGEQYF
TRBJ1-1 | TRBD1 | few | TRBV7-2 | TGTGCCAGCAGTAAGACAGGGGAGAACACTGAAGCTTTCTTT | CASSKTGENTEAFF
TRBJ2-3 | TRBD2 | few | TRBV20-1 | TGCAGTGCTGTCAGGACTAGCGGAAGCACAGATACGCAGTATTTT | CSAVRTSGSTDTQYF
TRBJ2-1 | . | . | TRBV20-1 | TGCAGTGCTAGTTATTTGTCGCCCGCCCGGCATGAGCAGTTCTTC | CSASYLSPARHEQFF
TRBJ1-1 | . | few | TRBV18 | TGTGCCAGCTCAACAAACTCGCCTAAGATGAACACTGAAGCTTTCTTT | CASSTNSPKMNTEAFF
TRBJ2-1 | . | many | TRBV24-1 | TGTGCCACCAGGGGCAGGAGCCCTCTGGGCAATGAGCAGTTCTTC | CATRGRSPLGNEQFF
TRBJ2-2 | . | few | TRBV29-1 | TGCAGCGTTGAAGAAGGAACAAGGGAGCTGTTTTTT | CSVEEGTRELFF
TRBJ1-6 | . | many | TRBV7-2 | TGTGCCAGCAGCCGAGGGCAGGGGTTCCCCTATAATTCACCCCTCCACTTT | CASSRGQGFPYNSPLHF
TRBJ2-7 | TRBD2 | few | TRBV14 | TGTGCCAGCAGCCAGGATGGGACTAGCGGGAGGGCCAGCTCCTACGAGCAGTACTTC | CASSQDGTSGRASSYEQYF
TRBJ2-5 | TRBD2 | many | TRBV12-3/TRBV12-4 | TGTGCCAGCAGTCCCCACAACCGGGGGGGGGAGACCCAGTACTTC | CASSPHNRGGETQYF
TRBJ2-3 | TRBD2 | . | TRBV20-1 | TGCAGTGCTCCGGGACTAGCGGGAGGAGATACGCAGTATTTT | CSAPGLAGGDTQYF
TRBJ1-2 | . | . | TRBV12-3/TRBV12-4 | TGTGCCAGCAGTTTCAGCGGCTACACCTTC | CASSFSGYTF
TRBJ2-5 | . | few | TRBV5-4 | TGTGCCAGCAGCCTGGGCCAAGGGGAGGAGACCCAGTACTTC | CASSLGQGEETQYF
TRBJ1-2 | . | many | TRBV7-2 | TGTGCCAGCAGCTTAGCGGGGATGAACTATGGCTACACCTTC | CASSLAGMNYGYTF
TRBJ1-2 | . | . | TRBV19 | TGTGCCAGTAGTATAGATCTGACACAGGGTAGGGGCTACACCTTC | CASSIDLTQGRGYTF
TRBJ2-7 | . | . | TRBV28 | TGTGCCAGCAGAGGAGGCACAGGAGTCGCCGAGCAGTACTTC | CASRGGTGVAEQYF
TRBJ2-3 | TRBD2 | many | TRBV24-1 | TGTGCCACCAGTGATTCCAAGGCGGCTAGCGGGAGGGGCCTGATACGCACAGATACGCAGTATTTT | CATSDSKAASGRGLIRTDTQYF